The table lists the clone carrying this T cell receptor beta chain with many counts. The data were obtained in a study of molecular identifiers for immune sequencing clone quantification. One entry per CDR3 protein results from TCRdb running MiXCR on the PCR reads. The sample includes hundreds of thousands of distinct CDR3 sequences, about a fifth of them seen just once. The V and J ends lost 1 base and 3 bases respectively, with 7 bases between them. This CDR3 is built from 13 residues. This TCR was recovered from a human donor in good health. Some libraries in this study had Jurkat cell RNA spiked in. The V and J genes are TRBV12-3 or TRBV12-4 and TRBJ2-7; D is unresolved. Sequencing was performed on naive CD8+ T cells from blood, with Jurkat cell RNA spiked in. Stated subset: FACS-sorted CD8+CD4-CCR7+CD45RA+ naive T cells. CDR3 in DNA: TGTGCCAGCAGTTTAGACACCTTCTACGAGCAGTACTTC. Encoded protein: CASSLDTFYEQYF.